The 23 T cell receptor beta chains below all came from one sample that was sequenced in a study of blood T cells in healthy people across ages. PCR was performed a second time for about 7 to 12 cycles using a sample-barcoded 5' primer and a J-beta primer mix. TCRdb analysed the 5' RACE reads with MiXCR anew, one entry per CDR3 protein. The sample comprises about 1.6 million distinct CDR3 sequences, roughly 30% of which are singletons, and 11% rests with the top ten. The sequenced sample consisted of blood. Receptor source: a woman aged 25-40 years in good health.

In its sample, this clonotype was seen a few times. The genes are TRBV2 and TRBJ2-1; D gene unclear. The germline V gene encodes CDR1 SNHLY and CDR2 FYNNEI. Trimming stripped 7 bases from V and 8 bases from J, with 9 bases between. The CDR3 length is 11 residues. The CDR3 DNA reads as TGTGCCAGCAACTACGCACATGAGCAGTTCTTC. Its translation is CASNYAHEQFF.

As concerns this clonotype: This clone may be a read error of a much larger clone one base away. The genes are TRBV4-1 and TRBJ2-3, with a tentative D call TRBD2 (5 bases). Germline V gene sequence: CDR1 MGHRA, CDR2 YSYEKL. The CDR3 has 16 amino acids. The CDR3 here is CVSSRQAEENPDTQYF. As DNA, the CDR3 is TGCGTCAGCAGCCGCCAAGCGGAGGAGAATCCAGATACGCAGTATTTT.

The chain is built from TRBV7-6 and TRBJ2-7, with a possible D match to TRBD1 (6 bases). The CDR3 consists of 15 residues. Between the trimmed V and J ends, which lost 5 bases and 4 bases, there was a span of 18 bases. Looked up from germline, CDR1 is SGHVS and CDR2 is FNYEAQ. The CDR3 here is CASSIDSSGEYEQYF. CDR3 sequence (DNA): TGTGCCAGCAGCATAGATTCTTCAGGGGAATACGAGCAGTACTTC. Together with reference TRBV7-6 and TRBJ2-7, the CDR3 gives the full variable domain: GAGVSQSPRYKVTKRGQDVALRCDPISGHVSLYWYRQALGQGPEFLTYFNYEAQQDKSGLPNDRFSAERPEGSISTLTIQRTEQRDSAMYRCASSIDSSGEYEQYFGPGTRLTVT.

The CDR3, as DNA: TGCAGTGCTAGAGTCGGAGCGGGGACTAGCGGGATCCATGAGCAGTTCTTC. This gives the protein CSARVGAGTSGIHEQFF. The chain uses TRBV20-1 and TRBJ2-1; 13 nucleotides match TRBD2. The CDR3 has 17 amino acids. Germline V gives CDR1 DFQATT, CDR2 SNEGSKA (reference sequence). Trimming cost V 1 base and J 8 bases; bases outside gene matches: 11.

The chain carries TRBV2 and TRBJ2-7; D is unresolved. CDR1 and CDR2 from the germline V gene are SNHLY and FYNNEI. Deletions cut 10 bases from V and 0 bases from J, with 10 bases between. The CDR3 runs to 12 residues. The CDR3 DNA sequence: TGTGCCACCAGGTCTCCCTCCTACGAGCAGTACTTC. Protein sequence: CATRSPSYEQYF.

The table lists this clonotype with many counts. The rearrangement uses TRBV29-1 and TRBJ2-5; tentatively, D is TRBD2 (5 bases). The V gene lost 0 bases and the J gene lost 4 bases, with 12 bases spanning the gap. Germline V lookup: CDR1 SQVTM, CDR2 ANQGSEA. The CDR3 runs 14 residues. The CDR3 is CSVEDTGRGETQYF. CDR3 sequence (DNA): TGCAGCGTTGAAGATACGGGGAGAGGAGAGACCCAGTACTTC.

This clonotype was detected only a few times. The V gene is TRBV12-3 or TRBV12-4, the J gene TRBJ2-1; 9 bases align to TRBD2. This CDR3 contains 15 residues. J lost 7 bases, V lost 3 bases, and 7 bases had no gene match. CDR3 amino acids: CASSFNSGSSNEQFF. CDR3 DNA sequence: TGTGCCAGCAGTTTTAATAGCGGGAGCTCTAATGAGCAGTTCTTC.

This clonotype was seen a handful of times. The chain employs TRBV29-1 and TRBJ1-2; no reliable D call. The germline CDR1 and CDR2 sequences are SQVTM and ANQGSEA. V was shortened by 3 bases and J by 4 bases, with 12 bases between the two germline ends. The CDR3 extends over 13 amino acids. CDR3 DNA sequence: TGCAGCGTTGATTTTGGGCGGATCTATGGCTACACCTTC. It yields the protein CSVDFGRIYGYTF.

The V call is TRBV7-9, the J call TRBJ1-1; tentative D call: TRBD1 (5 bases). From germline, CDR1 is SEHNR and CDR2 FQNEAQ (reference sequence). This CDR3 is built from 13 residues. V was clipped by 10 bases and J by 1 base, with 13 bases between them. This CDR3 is CANGGTGNTEAFF. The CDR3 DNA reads TGTGCCAACGGCGGGACGGGGAACACTGAAGCTTTCTTT. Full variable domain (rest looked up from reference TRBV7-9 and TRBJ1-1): DTGVSQNPRHKITKRGQNVTFRCDPISEHNRLYWYRQTLGQGPEFLTYFQNEAQLEKSRLLSDRFSAERPKGSFSTLEIQRTEQGDSAMYLCANGGTGNTEAFFGQGTRLTVV.

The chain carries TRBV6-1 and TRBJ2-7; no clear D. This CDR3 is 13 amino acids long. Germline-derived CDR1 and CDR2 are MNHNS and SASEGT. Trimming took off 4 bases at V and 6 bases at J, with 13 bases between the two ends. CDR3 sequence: CASSGFVGTEQYF. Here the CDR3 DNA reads TGTGCCAGCAGTGGGTTTGTTGGTACCGAGCAGTACTTC.

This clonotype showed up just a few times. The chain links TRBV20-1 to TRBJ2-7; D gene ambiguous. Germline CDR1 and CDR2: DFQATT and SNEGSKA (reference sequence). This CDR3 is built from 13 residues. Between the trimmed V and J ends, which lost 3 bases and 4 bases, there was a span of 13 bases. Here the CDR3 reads CSARAPDLYEQYF. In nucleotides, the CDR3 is TGCAGTGCTAGGGCACCCGACCTTTACGAGCAGTACTTC.

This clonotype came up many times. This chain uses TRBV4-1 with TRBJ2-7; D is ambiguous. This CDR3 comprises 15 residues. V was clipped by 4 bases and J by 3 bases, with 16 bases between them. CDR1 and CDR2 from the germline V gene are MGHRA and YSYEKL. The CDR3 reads CASSPLGPSGYEQYF. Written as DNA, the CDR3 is TGCGCCAGCAGCCCCCTCGGACCCTCGGGCTACGAGCAGTACTTC.

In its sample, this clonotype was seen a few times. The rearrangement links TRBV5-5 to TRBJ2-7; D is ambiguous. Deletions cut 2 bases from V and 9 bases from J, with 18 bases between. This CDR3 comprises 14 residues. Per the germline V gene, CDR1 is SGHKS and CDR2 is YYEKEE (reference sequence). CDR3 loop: CASSFESGLGRQYF. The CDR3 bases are TGTGCCAGCAGCTTTGAGTCGGGCCTAGGACGGCAGTACTTC.

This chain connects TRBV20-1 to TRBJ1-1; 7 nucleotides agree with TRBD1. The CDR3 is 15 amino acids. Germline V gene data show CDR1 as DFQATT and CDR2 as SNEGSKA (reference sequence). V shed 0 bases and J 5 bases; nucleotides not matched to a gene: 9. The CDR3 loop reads CSARDWRQGSTEAFF. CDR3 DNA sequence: TGCAGTGCTAGAGATTGGAGACAGGGATCAACTGAAGCTTTCTTT.

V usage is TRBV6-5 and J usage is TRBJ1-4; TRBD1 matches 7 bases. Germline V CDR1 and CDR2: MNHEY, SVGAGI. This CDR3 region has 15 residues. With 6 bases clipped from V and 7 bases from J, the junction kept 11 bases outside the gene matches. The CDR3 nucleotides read TGTGCCAGCAGGCCAACCGACAGGGTGGCTGAAAAACTGTTTTTT. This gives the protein CASRPTDRVAEKLFF.

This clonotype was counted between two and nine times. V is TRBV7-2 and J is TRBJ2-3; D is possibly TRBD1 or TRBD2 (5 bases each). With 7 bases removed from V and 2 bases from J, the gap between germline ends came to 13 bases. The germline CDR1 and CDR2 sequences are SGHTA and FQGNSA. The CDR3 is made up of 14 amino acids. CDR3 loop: CASNSGRFTDTQYF. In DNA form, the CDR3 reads TGTGCCAGCAACTCGGGACGTTTCACAGATACGCAGTATTTT.

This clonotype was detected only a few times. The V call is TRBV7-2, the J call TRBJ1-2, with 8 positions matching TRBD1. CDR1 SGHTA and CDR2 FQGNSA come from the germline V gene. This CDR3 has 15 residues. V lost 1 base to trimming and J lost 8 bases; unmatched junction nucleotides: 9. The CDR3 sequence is CASSLGSGGAGGYTF. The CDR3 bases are TGTGCCAGCAGCTTAGGCTCAGGGGGCGCGGGAGGCTACACCTTC. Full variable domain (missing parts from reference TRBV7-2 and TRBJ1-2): GAGVSQSPSNKVTEKGKDVELRCDPISGHTALYWYRQSLGQGLEFLIYFQGNSAPDKSGLPSDRFSAERTGGSVSTLTIQRTQQEDSAVYLCASSLGSGGAGGYTFGSGTRLTVV.

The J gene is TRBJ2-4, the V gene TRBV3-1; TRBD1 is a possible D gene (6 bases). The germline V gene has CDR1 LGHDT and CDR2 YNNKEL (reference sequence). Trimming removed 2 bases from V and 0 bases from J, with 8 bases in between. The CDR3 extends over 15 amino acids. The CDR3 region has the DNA TGTGCCAGCAGCCAACTACAGGGAGCCAAAAACATTCAGTACTTC. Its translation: CASSQLQGAKNIQYF.

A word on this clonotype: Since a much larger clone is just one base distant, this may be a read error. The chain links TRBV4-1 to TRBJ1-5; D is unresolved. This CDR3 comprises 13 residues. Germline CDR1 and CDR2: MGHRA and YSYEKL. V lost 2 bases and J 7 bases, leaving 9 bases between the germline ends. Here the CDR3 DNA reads TGCGCCAGCAGCCAACCCTCGGACCAGCCCCAGCATTTT. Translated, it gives CASSQPSDQPQHF.

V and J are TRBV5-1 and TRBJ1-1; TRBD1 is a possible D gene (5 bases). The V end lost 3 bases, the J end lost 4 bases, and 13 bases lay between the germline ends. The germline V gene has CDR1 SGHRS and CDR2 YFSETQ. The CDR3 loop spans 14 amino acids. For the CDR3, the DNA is TGCGCCAGCAGCTCATCAGGGTTCGGCACTGAAGCTTTCTTT. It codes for CASSSSGFGTEAFF.

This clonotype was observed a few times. The CDR3 here is CASSQDLVSPLHF. The DNA for the CDR3 is TGTGCCAGCAGCCAAGATCTGGTTTCACCCCTCCACTTT. The chain uses TRBV4-2 and TRBJ1-6; D not resolved. The CDR3 runs 13 residues. Trimming pared 0 bases from V and 9 bases from J, leaving 6 bases between. The germline gives CDR1 LGHNA, CDR2 YNFKEQ.

CDR3 region: CASSAGGIETQYF. In DNA, the CDR3 is TGTGCCAGCAGCGCAGGGGGGATCGAGACCCAGTACTTC. This chain joins TRBV9 and TRBJ2-5; a possible D gene is TRBD1 (7 bases). V shed 3 bases and J shed 5 bases, with 11 bases lying between them. The CDR3 spans 13 residues. The germline V gene encodes CDR1 SGDLS and CDR2 YYNGEE. The variable domain in full, with the rest retrieved from reference TRBV9 and TRBJ2-5, is DSGVTQTPKHLITATGQRVTLRCSPRSGDLSVYWYQQSLDQGLQFLIQYYNGEERAKGNILERFSAQQFPDLHSELNLSSLELGDSALYFCASSAGGIETQYFGPGTRLLVL.

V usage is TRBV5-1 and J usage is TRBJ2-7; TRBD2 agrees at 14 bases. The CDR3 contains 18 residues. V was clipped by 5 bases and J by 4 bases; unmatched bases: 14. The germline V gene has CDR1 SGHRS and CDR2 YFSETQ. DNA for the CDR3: TGCGCCAGCAGAAGAAGCCTTACCGGGACTAGCGGGAGTTACGAGCAGTACTTC. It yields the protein CASRRSLTGTSGSYEQYF.